Presented here are 16 T cell receptor beta chains from one specimen sequenced in a study of cytomegalovirus exposure and HLA in healthy donors. PCR used 60 Vbeta primers and 13 Jbeta primers. Sequenced by immunoSEQ multiplex PCR; TCRdb stores in-frame clones only, minus some. This table holds under 150,000 clones, around 78% found once. The sample consisted of PBMCs. The receptor set was obtained from a woman in her forties in good health and CMV-seropositive.

This chain connects TRBV5-1 to TRBJ1-2; D might be TRBD1 (6 bases). This CDR3 spans 13 amino acids. In germline, CDR1 is SGHRS, CDR2 YFSETQ. The ends were cut back, 0 bases at V and 9 bases at J, with 12 bases in the middle. For the CDR3, the DNA is TGCGCCAGCAGCTTGGCGCCTTGGGACAGCTACACCTTC. Amino acid sequence: CASSLAPWDSYTF.

The rearrangement uses TRBV11-2 and TRBJ2-3; D perhaps matches TRBD1 (6 bases). CDR1 and CDR2 (germline): SGHAT, FQNNGV. Trimming took 1 base from V and 4 from J, leaving 18 bases between them. The CDR3 is 17 amino acids. The CDR3 region is CASSLGGPGMGPDTQYF. Here the CDR3 DNA reads TGTGCCAGCAGCTTAGGGGGGCCCGGTATGGGCCCAGATACGCAGTATTTT.

The gene calls are TRBV27 and TRBJ2-5, with unresolved D. The J call is uncertain, as TRBJ2-7 better fits the DNA end. This CDR3 is built from 16 residues. Germline V gene data show CDR1 as MNHEY and CDR2 as SMNVEV (reference sequence). This CDR3 reads CASSSHLQVNPYEQYF. The CDR3 coding sequence is TGTGCCAGCAGTTCGCACCTTCAGGTGAATCCCTACGAGCAGTACTTC.

The chain links TRBV28 to TRBJ2-1; D is unclear. This CDR3 has 12 amino acids. CDR1 and CDR2 from the germline V gene are MDHEN and SYDVKM. V gave up 6 bases and J gave up 3 bases, with 6 bases separating them. Here the CDR3 DNA reads TGTGCCAGCAGGCTAGACTACAATGAGCAGTTCTTC. It is translated as CASRLDYNEQFF.

The chain is built from TRBV18 and TRBJ2-1; D gene ambiguous. CDR1 is KGHSH, CDR2 LQKENI, per germline. The CDR3 has 12 amino acids. V lost 3 bases and J 4 bases, leaving 4 bases between the germline ends. The CDR3 sequence is CASSPSYNEQFF. CDR3 nucleotides: TGTGCCAGCTCACCGTCATACAATGAGCAGTTCTTC.

V and J are TRBV10-3 and TRBJ2-1; 10 bases match TRBD2. Looked up from germline, CDR1 is ENHRY and CDR2 is SYGVKD. The CDR3 contains 15 residues. V shed 6 bases and J 4 bases; nucleotides not matched to a gene: 6. The CDR3: CAISGTSELYNEQFF. The CDR3 nucleotides are TGTGCCATCAGCGGGACTAGCGAATTATACAATGAGCAGTTCTTC.

This clone has only a few counts. The V call is TRBV25-1, the J call TRBJ1-3; D call uncertain. The V end lost 3 bases, the J end lost 0 bases, and 6 bases lay between the germline ends. The CDR3 has 14 amino acids. The germline gives CDR1 MGHDK, CDR2 SYGVNS. The CDR3 coding sequence is TGTGCCAGCAGTGATCCTTTCTCTGGAAACACCATATATTTT. Encoded protein: CASSDPFSGNTIYF.

J is TRBJ2-5 and V is TRBV7-9; TRBD1 might be the D (6 bases). Germline loops: CDR1 SEHNR, CDR2 FQNEAQ (reference sequence). This CDR3 contains 13 residues. Trimming shortened V by 5 bases and J by 4 bases, and 11 bases separated the two germline ends. The CDR3 reads CASSTWTVETQYF. In DNA form, the CDR3 reads TGTGCCAGCAGCACCTGGACAGTAGAGACCCAGTACTTC.

J is TRBJ1-2 and V is TRBV5-6; TRBD1 is a possible D gene (5 bases). Germline loops: CDR1 SGHDT, CDR2 YYEEEE. V gave up 2 bases and J gave up 1 base, with 9 bases separating them. The length of the CDR3 is 14 residues. The DNA for the CDR3 is TGTGCCAGCAGCTTTGGGGGGAGTAACTATGGCTACACCTTC. Protein product: CASSFGGSNYGYTF.

The chain links TRBV28 to TRBJ2-7; 12 bases align to TRBD2. V trimming: 8 bases; J trimming: 3 bases; junction bases outside the gene matches: 8. Germline loops: CDR1 MDHEN, CDR2 SYDVKM. This CDR3 contains 15 residues. In nucleotides, the CDR3 is TGTGCCAGCGGATCAACTAGCGGGAGGATCTACGAGCAGTACTTC. It is translated as CASGSTSGRIYEQYF.

The rearrangement uses TRBV6-1 and TRBJ1-2; 8 nucleotides align to TRBD1. The CDR3 totals 15 residues. Looked up from germline, CDR1 is MNHNS and CDR2 is SASEGT. Unmatched junction bases numbered 8, after V lost 1 base and J lost 7 bases. DNA of the CDR3: TGTGCCAGCAGTGAAGGTTGGCAGGGGGCGTCTGGCTACACCTTC. Amino acid sequence: CASSEGWQGASGYTF.

The chain is built from TRBV5-1 and TRBJ2-2; 7 nucleotides agree with TRBD2. The CDR3 covers 14 residues. V trimming: 4 bases; J trimming: 7 bases; junction bases outside the gene matches: 7. Germline V CDR1 and CDR2: SGHRS, YFSETQ. The CDR3: CASSPDRGVGELFF. The CDR3 DNA is TGCGCCAGCAGCCCGGACCGGGGGGTCGGGGAGCTGTTTTTT.

The chain combines TRBV4-1 with TRBJ2-2; 7 nucleotides agree with TRBD1. This CDR3 region has 18 residues. The ends lost 2 bases at V and 5 bases at J; junction bases unmatched: 14. Germline V lookup: CDR1 MGHRA, CDR2 YSYEKL. The chain's CDR3 is CASSQLGSRQGRTGELFF. Written as DNA, the CDR3 is TGCGCCAGCAGCCAATTAGGGTCCCGACAGGGAAGAACCGGGGAGCTGTTTTTT.

The V and J genes are TRBV29-1 and TRBJ2-5, with a possible D match to TRBD2 (6 bases). There are 13 residues in the CDR3. The V gene's germline CDR1 is SQVTM and CDR2 ANQGSEA. Trimming cost V 5 bases and J 0 bases, with 10 bases left between them. The DNA of the CDR3 is TGCAGCGTTCGCGGGACGGACCAAGAGACCCAGTACTTC. This sequence encodes CSVRGTDQETQYF.

This chain joins TRBV11-3 and TRBJ2-3; D perhaps matches TRBD2 (6 bases). Deletions cut 3 bases from V and 1 base from J, with 8 bases between. This CDR3 has 14 amino acids. From germline, CDR1 is SGHNT and CDR2 YENEEA. CDR3 protein: CASSFGEGTDTQYF. DNA for the CDR3: TGTGCCAGCAGCTTTGGGGAGGGCACAGATACGCAGTATTTT.

The chain has TRBV11-3 and TRBJ2-2; 7 nucleotides line up with TRBD1. This CDR3 comprises 15 residues. Per germline, CDR1 SGHNT and CDR2 YENEEA. V shed 6 bases, J shed 3 bases, and the junction held 7 bases outside the gene matches. The CDR3 is CASSSGTVYTGELFF. CDR3 coding DNA: TGTGCCAGCAGTTCTGGGACAGTTTACACCGGGGAGCTGTTTTTT.